This T cell receptor (beta chain) was observed in a study of B cell selection in AIRE deficiency. Overall study findings and caveats: Patient Tconv and Treg cells showed healthy-like TCRBV usage, CDR3 length, diversity. Of roughly 3,400 shared Treg TCRbeta sequences, roughly 34% were healthy-donor-only and around 9% patient-only.

The assay was immunoSEQ multiplex PCR, and TCRdb's table has in-frame clones only and misses some. The sample lists some 24,000 clones, approximately 96% occurring once. To note about this clone: The target antigen is unknown.

Sorting defined conventional CD4 T cells as CD4+CD127+. The CDR3 runs 15 residues. V shed 0 bases and J shed 4 bases, with 10 bases lying between them. CDR1 and CDR2 from the germline V gene are LGHNA and YSLEER. The sequenced sample consisted of conventional CD4+ T cells sorted from PBMCs. The rearrangement joins TRBV4-3 to TRBJ1-3; D unresolved. This TCR was sampled from a human donor with AIRE deficiency. CDR3: CASSQDQGRGNTIYF. CDR3 nucleotides: TGCGCCAGCAGCCAAGATCAAGGGCGGGGAAACACCATATATTTT.